In this sample, the clone carrying this T cell receptor (beta chain) turned up a few times. Its cognate antigen is unknown. The data derive from a study of cytomegalovirus exposure and HLA in healthy donors. Findings and caveats of the study: CMV serostatus was the sole immune exposure data available. Some TCR beta chains (roughly 150 of them) were listed as cytomegalovirus-associated.

The study ran its PCR with 60 Vbeta and 13 Jbeta primers. Using immunoSEQ multiplex PCR, the repertoire was profiled, and TCRdb retains in-frame clones only, with some absent. The sample has some 130,000 clones; about 70% are singletons. The CDR3 has 15 residues. Germline V CDR1 and CDR2: MDHEN, SYDVKM. Unmatched junction bases numbered 2, after V lost 5 bases and J lost 1 base. This sequence was found in a male donor in good health and CMV-seronegative. V and J are TRBV28 and TRBJ2-5; TRBD2 aligns across 12 bases. Input material: PBMCs. The chain's CDR3 is CASSLAGGPQETQYF. In nucleotides, the CDR3 is TGTGCCAGCAGTCTAGCGGGAGGGCCCCAAGAGACCCAGTACTTC. The full variable domain, completed using reference TRBV28 and TRBJ2-5, is DVKVTQSSRYLVKRTGEKVFLECVQDMDHENMFWYRQDPGLGLRLIYFSYDVKMKEKGDIPEGYSVSREKKERFSLILESASTNQTSMYLCASSLAGGPQETQYFGPGTRLLVL.